The clone carrying this T cell receptor beta chain was observed at least ten times. Its specificity is not known. MiXCR, run by TCRdb on the reads, gives a single entry per CDR3 protein. The sample contains over 200,000 distinct CDR3 sequences, about 13% of which appear only once. The data belong to a study of T cell repertoires in cytomegalovirus infection. Across the study: Public TCR beta signatures indicated both CMV infection and matching HLA type.

General study points: Cumulative frequency of public TCR beta families picked out carriers of CMV plus the relevant HLA. The response measured ex vivo was dominated by TCR beta clonotypes (HLA-C-restricted and CMV-specific).

CDR1 and CDR2 (germline): MNHNS, SASEGT. The CDR3 totals 16 residues. V trimming: 5 bases; J trimming: 4 bases; junction bases outside the gene matches: 11. Sample: PBMCs. This chain connects TRBV6-1 to TRBJ2-1, with 7 positions matching TRBD1. The receptor's source is a human donor in good health (CMV status not recorded). Some clones in this sample may be carry-over from other donors' samples. CDR3 in amino acids: CASSPRPGQQYNEQFF. The CDR3 coding sequence is TGTGCCAGCAGTCCCCGGCCGGGACAGCAATACAATGAGCAGTTCTTC.